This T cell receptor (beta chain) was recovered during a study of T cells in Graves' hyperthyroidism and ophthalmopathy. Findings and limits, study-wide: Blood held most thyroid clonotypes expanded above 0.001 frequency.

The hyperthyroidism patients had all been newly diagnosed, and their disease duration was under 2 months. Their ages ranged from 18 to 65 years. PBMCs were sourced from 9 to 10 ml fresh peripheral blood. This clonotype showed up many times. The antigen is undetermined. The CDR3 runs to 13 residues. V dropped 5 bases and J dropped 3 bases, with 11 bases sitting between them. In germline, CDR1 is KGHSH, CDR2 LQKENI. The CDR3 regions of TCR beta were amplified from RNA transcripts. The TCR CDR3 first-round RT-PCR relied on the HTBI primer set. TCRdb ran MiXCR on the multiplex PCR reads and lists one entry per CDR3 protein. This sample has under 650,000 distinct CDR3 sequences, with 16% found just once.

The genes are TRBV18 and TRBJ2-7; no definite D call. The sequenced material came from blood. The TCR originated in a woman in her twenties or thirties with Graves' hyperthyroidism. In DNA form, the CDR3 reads TGTGCCAGCTCAAGTTCAGCTGTCTACGAGCAGTACTTC. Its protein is CASSSSAVYEQYF.